This T cell receptor beta chain was recorded in a study of T cell responses to AZD1222 COVID-19 vaccine. Findings and limits, study-wide: Clonal diversity was possibly underestimated, and the donors were mostly white British, with more females. Rises in breadth and depth of Spike-specific TCRs came after two AZD1222 doses. Just a handful of AZD1222 recipients tested seropositive at baseline.

Note on this clone: Its antigen is unidentified.

Sequencing was performed with immunoSEQ multiplex PCR; in TCRdb, only in-frame clones are kept and a portion is missing. The repertoire holds about 130,000 clones, with just over 90% as singletons. Looked up from germline, CDR1 is SNHLY and CDR2 is FYNNEI. This CDR3 contains 14 residues. Trimming shortened V by 2 bases and J by 3 bases, and 8 bases separated the two germline ends. This clonotype was sampled from an adult in good health. The sequencing used peripheral blood, collected on day 0 of AZD1222 vaccination. The V gene is TRBV2, the J gene TRBJ1-5; D is uncertain. The CDR3 DNA sequence: TGTGCCAGCAGTGAACGGCTACTCAATCAGCCCCAGCATTTT. Translated: CASSERLLNQPQHF.